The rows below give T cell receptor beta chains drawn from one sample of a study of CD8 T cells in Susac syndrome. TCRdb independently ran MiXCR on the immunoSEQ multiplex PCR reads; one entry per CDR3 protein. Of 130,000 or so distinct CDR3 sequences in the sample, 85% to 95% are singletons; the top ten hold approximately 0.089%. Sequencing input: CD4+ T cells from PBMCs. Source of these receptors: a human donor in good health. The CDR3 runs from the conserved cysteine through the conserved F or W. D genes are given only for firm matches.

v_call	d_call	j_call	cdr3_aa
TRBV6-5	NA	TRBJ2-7	CASSYRGGGEQYF
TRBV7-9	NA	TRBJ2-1	CASSLLSGNEQFF
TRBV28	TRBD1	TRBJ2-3	CASSSRGQGDTQYF
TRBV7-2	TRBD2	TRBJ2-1	CASSLQVTSGSDEQFF
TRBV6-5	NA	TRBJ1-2	CASSTELGGYTF
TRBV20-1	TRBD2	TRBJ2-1	CSAWTSGNPSSYNEQFF
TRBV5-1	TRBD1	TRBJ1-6	CASSLRGQGAMSPLHF
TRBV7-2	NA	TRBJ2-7	CASSLLISNTYEQYF
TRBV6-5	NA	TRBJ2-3	CASSYSPDWGGTDTQYF
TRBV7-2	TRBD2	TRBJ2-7	CASSLEVSWEGRSYEQYF
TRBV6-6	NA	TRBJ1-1	CASWRDLNTEAFF
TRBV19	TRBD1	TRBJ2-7	CASTPGQVAYEQYF
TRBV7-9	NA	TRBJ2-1	CASSLGLYNEQFF
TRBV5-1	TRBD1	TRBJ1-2	CASSPGQGLNYGYTF
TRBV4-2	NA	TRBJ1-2	CASSQEGSTANYGYTF
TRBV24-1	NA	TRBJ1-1	CATSQGNTEAFF
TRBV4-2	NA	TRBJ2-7	CASSQDRSSGSEQYF
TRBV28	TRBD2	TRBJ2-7	CASSLVGEGQSEQYF
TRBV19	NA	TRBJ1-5	CASSIRGNQPQHF
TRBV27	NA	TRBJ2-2	CASVSGREMVGTGELFF
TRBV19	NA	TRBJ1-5	CASSIRGTNQPQHF
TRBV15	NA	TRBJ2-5	CATSRDPGTETQYF
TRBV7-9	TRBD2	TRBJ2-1	CASSLVVSASGRHVNEQFF
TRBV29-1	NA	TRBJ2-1	CSVEEEGSQWELYNEQFF
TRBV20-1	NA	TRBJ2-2	CSAPHWGNTGELFF
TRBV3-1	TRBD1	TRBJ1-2	CASSQETGGDYGYTF
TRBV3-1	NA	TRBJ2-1	CASSPGSPNEQFF
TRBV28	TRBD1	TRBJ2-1	CASTEDRTYNEQFF
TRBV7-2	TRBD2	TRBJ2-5	CASSLALAGGGGETQYF
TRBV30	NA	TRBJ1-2	CAWSRTADGYTF
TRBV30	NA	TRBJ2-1	CALWVGNYNEQFF
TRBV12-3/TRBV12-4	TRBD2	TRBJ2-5	CASSRGLAGDRKTQYF
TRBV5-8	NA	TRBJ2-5	CASRWYGAVQETQYF
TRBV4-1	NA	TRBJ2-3	CASSQALVQADTQYF
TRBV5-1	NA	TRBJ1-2	CASSSPLGAGGYGYTF
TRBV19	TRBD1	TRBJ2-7	CASRGRTGGAMDEQYF
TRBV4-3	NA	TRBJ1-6	CASSQVSRSPLHF
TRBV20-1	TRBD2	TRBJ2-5	CSARDRLAAYQETQYF
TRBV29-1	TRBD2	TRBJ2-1	CSVRQSGREGNEQFF
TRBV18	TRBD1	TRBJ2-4	CASSPPGQSKNIQYF
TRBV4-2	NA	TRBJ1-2	CASSQGAQGKLDGYTF
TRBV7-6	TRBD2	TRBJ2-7	CASSLRLAGAGEQYF